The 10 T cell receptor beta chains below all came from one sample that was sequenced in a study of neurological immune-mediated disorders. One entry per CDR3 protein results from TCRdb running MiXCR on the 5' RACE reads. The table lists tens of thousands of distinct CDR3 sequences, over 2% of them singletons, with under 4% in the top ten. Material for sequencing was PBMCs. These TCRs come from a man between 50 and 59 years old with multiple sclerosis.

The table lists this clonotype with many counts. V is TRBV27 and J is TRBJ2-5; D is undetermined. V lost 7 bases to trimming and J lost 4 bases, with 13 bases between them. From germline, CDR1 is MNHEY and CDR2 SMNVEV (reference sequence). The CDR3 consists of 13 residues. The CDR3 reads CASKRRMLETQYF. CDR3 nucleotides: TGTGCCAGCAAGAGGCGAATGTTAGAGACCCAGTACTTC.

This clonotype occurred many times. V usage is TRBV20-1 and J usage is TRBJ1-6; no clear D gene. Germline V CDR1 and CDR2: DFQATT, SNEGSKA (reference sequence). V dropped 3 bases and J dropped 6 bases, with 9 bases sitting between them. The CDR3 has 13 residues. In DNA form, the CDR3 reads TGCAGTGCTAGTCAGCTCTTTAATTCACCCCTCCACTTT. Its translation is CSASQLFNSPLHF.

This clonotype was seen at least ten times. The CDR3 DNA sequence: TGCAGTGCAGAAGGGACCCCGGCATCCTACGAGCAGTACTTC. Its translation is CSAEGTPASYEQYF. The rearrangement joins TRBV20-1 to TRBJ2-7, with D perhaps matching TRBD1 or TRBD2 (5 bases each). The CDR3 has 14 amino acids. The germline gives CDR1 DFQATT, CDR2 SNEGSKA (reference sequence). V was cut by 6 bases and J by 1 base, with 16 bases left in between.

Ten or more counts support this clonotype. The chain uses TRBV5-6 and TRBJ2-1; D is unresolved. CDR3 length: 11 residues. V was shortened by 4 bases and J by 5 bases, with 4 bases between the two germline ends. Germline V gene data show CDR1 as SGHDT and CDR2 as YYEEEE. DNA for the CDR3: TGTGCCAGCAGCCTACACAATGAGCAGTTCTTC. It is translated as CASSLHNEQFF.

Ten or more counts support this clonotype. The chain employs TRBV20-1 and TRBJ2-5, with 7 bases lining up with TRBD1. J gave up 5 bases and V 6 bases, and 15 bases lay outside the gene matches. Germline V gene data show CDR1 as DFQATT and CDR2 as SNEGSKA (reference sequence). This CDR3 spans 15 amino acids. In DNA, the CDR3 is TGCAGTGCCCGACCGACAGGGAAGGTTCTGGAGACCCAGTACTTC. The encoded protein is CSARPTGKVLETQYF.

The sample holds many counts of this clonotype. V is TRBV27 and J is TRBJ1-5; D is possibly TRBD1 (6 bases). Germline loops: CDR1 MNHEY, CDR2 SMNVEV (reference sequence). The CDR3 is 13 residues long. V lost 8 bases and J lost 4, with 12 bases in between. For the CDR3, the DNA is TGTGCCAGCGCCTGGGGGGCAAATCAGCCCCAGCATTTT. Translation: CASAWGANQPQHF.

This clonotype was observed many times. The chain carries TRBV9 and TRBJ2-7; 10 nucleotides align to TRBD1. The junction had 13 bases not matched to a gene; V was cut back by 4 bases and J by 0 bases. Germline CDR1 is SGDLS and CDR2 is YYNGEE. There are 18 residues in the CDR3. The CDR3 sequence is CASSPRERGTGDSYEQYF. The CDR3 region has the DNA TGTGCCAGCAGCCCCCGGGAGCGGGGGACAGGGGACTCCTACGAGCAGTACTTC.

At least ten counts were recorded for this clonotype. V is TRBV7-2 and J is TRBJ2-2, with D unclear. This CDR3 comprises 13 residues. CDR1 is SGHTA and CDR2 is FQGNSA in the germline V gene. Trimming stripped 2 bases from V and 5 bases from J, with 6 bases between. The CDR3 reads CASSLLSTGELFF. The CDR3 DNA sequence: TGTGCCAGCAGCTTACTCTCAACCGGGGAGCTGTTTTTT.

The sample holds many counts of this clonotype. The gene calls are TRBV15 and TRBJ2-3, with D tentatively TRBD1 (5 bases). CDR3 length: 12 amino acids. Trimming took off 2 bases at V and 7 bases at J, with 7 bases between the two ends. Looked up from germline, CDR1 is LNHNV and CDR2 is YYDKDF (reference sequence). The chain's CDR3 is CATSRQGYTQYF. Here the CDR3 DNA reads TGTGCCACCAGCAGACAGGGTTATACGCAGTATTTT.

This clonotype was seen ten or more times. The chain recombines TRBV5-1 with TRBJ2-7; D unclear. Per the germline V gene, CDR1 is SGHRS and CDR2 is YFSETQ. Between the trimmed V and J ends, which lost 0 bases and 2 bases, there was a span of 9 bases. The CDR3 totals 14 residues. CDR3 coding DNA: TGCGCCAGCAGCTTGGATGCCAGGACCTACGAGCAGTACTTC. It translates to CASSLDARTYEQYF.